This passage covers 17 T cell receptor beta chains from one sample sequenced in a study of cytomegalovirus exposure and HLA in healthy donors (dated 2017 in TCRdb). Libraries were made using the immunoSEQ multiplex PCR assay. The multiplex PCR relied on a mix of 60 forward primers for TCR Vbeta segments and 13 reverse primers for TCR Jbeta segments. This immuneACCESS table, as held by TCRdb, lists in-frame sequences with V and J called but not all clones. Of the missing ones, under half trace to an unresolved V gene in checked studies; the others have no known cause. The sample has about 130,000 clones on record, more than 70% of them singletons. Under 8.5% of the sample is taken by the ten largest. The sequencing input was PBMCs. The receptors come from a woman under 40 in good health and CMV-seropositive.

This clone was found a few times. CDR3 nucleotides: TGTGCCAGCAGCTTCCAGCGGGGGGGGAGCTCCTACAATGAGCAGTTCTTC. This codes for CASSFQRGGSSYNEQFF. The J gene is TRBJ2-1, the V gene TRBV5-8; 10 bases match TRBD2. This CDR3 contains 17 residues. In germline, CDR1 is SGHTS, CDR2 YDEGEE. After removal of 2 bases from V and 0 bases from J, the junction contained 5 bases not matched to a gene. The variable domain in full, completed from reference TRBV5-8 and TRBJ2-1, reads EAGVTQSPTHLIKTRGQQATLRCSPISGHTSVYWYQQALGLGLQFLLWYDEGEERNRGNFPPRFSGRQFPNYSSELNVNALELEDSALYLCASSFQRGGSSYNEQFFGPGTRLTVL.

The V gene is TRBV5-5, the J gene TRBJ1-4; the D gene is possibly TRBD1 (6 bases). The ends were cut back, 1 base at V and 15 bases at J, with 16 bases in the middle. CDR1 and CDR2 from the germline V gene are SGHKS and YYEKEE (reference sequence). The CDR3 sequence is 13 residues long. CDR3 in amino acids: CASSLSGQRLLFF. DNA for the CDR3: TGTGCCAGCAGCTTGTCCGGACAGAGGCTATTGTTTTTT.

The gene calls are TRBV28 and TRBJ2-1; 9 bases match TRBD2. This CDR3 contains 18 residues. Germline CDR1 and CDR2: MDHEN and SYDVKM. V shed 3 bases and J 8 bases; nucleotides not matched to a gene: 17. The CDR3 loop reads CASSFQGSGGQPQDEQFF. CDR3 bases: TGTGCCAGCAGTTTTCAAGGGAGCGGGGGGCAACCACAAGATGAGCAGTTCTTC.

The chain recombines TRBV27 with TRBJ2-7; D not certain. V lost 8 bases, J lost 3 bases, and 5 bases lay in between. The CDR3 sequence is 10 residues long. In germline, CDR1 is MNHEY, CDR2 SMNVEV (reference sequence). CDR3 coding DNA: TGTGCCAGCTGTAGCTACGAGCAGTACTTC. It codes for CASCSYEQYF.

This clone has only one observation. In nucleotides, the CDR3 is TGTGCCAGCAGTTTATGGGCGGGGGCCACCTACAATGAGCAGTTCTTC. Its translation is CASSLWAGATYNEQFF. The chain links TRBV27 to TRBJ2-1, with D maybe TRBD2 (7 bases). The germline V gene has CDR1 MNHEY and CDR2 SMNVEV (reference sequence). V shed 1 base and J shed 2 bases, with 12 bases lying between them. The CDR3 totals 16 residues.

The chain carries TRBV18 and TRBJ1-5; D is possibly TRBD1 (6 bases). Germline V lookup: CDR1 KGHSH, CDR2 LQKENI. The CDR3 totals 15 residues. The ends were cut back, 3 bases at V and 2 bases at J, with 11 bases in the middle. CDR3 amino acids: CASSPGGQGNQPQHF. In DNA, the CDR3 is TGTGCCAGCTCACCGGGGGGGCAGGGCAATCAGCCCCAGCATTTT.

V and J are TRBV7-9 and TRBJ2-7; 7 bases line up with TRBD1. The J segment lost 0 bases and the V segment lost 5 bases, leaving 10 bases of the junction unmatched. The CDR3 spans 16 residues. Germline V gene sequence: CDR1 SEHNR, CDR2 FQNEAQ (reference sequence). The CDR3 coding sequence is TGTGCCAGCAGCCCTAGACAGGGTGCGGACTCCTACGAGCAGTACTTC. Amino acid sequence: CASSPRQGADSYEQYF.

The J gene is TRBJ2-3, the V gene TRBV18, with a tentative D call TRBD2 (5 bases). The CDR3 spans 13 residues. The V and J ends lost 5 bases and 6 bases respectively, with 12 bases between them. Germline values: CDR1 KGHSH, CDR2 LQKENI. CDR3 nucleotide sequence: TGTGCCAGCTCAAAGGAACGAGGGGATACGCAGTATTTT. Protein sequence: CASSKERGDTQYF.

The J gene is TRBJ2-3, the V gene TRBV30, with D tentatively TRBD2 (6 bases). The V end was cut by 1 base, the J end by 0 bases, with 20 bases between. The length of the CDR3 is 18 residues. Germline V lookup: CDR1 GTSNPN, CDR2 SVGIG (reference sequence). The CDR3, as DNA: TGTGCCTGGAGTGCGAGCCGAATTCCCGGGGGAAGCACAGATACGCAGTATTTT. It specifies CAWSASRIPGGSTDTQYF.

The genes are TRBV9 and TRBJ2-2; 8 positions match TRBD2. CDR3 length: 16 amino acids. V lost 1 base and J lost 1; bases outside the gene matches: 3. Per germline, CDR1 SGDLS and CDR2 YYNGEE. CDR3 region: CASSVLGLGNTGELFF. The CDR3 DNA is TGTGCCAGCAGCGTATTGGGACTAGGGAACACCGGGGAGCTGTTTTTT.

In the case of this clone: This same CDR3 is encoded by further DNA sequences in the sample. The rearrangement links TRBV2 to TRBJ1-1, with 9 bases that match TRBD1. Looked up from germline, CDR1 is SNHLY and CDR2 is FYNNEI. V dropped 4 bases and J dropped 7; count of bases not matched to a gene: 7. This CDR3 has 14 residues. The CDR3, as DNA: TGTGCCAGCAGTGGTGGGACAGGGATAGTTGAAGCTTTCTTT. Translated, it gives CASSGGTGIVEAFF. The whole variable domain, filled in from reference TRBV2 and TRBJ1-1, reads EPEVTQTPSHQVTQMGQEVILRCVPISNHLYFYWYRQILGQKVEFLVSFYNNEISEKSEIFDDQFSVERPDGSNFTLKIRSTKLEDSAMYFCASSGGTGIVEAFFGQGTRLTVV.

This clone was seen just once. The chain couples TRBV19 to TRBJ1-5; 11 positions match TRBD1. CDR1 and CDR2 (germline): LNHDA, SQIVND (reference sequence). The CDR3 runs 16 residues. V gave up 4 bases and J gave up 4 bases; unmatched junction bases: 6. Here the CDR3 DNA reads TGTGCCAGTAGTAGAGGGACAGGGGGAAGGAATCAGCCCCAGCATTTT. Translation gives CASSRGTGGRNQPQHF.

The chain combines TRBV2 with TRBJ1-4; no clear D gene. V lost 1 base and J 8 bases, leaving 8 bases between the germline ends. Germline V lookup: CDR1 SNHLY, CDR2 FYNNEI. CDR3 length equals 13 residues. The chain's CDR3 is CASSEGESEKLFF. Written as DNA, the CDR3 is TGTGCCAGCAGTGAAGGGGAGAGCGAAAAACTGTTTTTT.

CDR3 sequence: CASSDRQGIETQYF. Written as DNA, the CDR3 is TGCGCCAGCAGCGACCGACAGGGAATAGAGACCCAGTACTTC. V is TRBV5-1 and J is TRBJ2-5; 7 bases match TRBD1. The length of the CDR3 is 14 residues. Germline assignment: CDR1 SGHRS and CDR2 YFSETQ. Germline trimming cut 4 bases from V and 4 bases from J; bases unmatched to any gene: 7.

With regard to this clone: The sample carries other DNA sequences with the same CDR3. This chain connects TRBV5-1 to TRBJ2-5; TRBD1 matches 8 bases. The CDR3 runs 13 residues. The V gene's germline CDR1 is SGHRS and CDR2 YFSETQ. V dropped 2 bases and J dropped 5; count of bases not matched to a gene: 2. This CDR3 reads CASSLQGGETQYF. The CDR3 DNA reads TGCGCCAGCAGCTTACAGGGGGGTGAGACCCAGTACTTC.

The CDR3: CASSALLTGGLPGELFF. In nucleotides, the CDR3 is TGTGCCAGCAGCGCCCTCCTGACAGGGGGCTTGCCCGGGGAGCTGTTTTTT. This chain connects TRBV5-6 to TRBJ2-2, with 10 nucleotides matching TRBD1. The V segment lost 4 bases and the J segment 6 bases; nucleotides outside the gene matches: 12. CDR3 length: 17 amino acids. CDR1 and CDR2 from the germline V gene are SGHDT and YYEEEE. Together with reference TRBV5-6 and TRBJ2-2, the CDR3 gives the full variable domain: DAGVTQSPTHLIKTRGQQVTLRCSPKSGHDTVSWYQQALGQGPQFIFQYYEEEERQRGNFPDRFSGHQFPNYSSELNVNALLLGDSALYLCASSALLTGGLPGELFFGEGSRLTVL.

Here the CDR3 reads CARAGLASYEQYF. As DNA, the CDR3 is TGTGCCAGGGCGGGGCTAGCCTCCTACGAGCAGTACTTC. The gene calls are TRBV9 and TRBJ2-7, with a weak D call TRBD2 (6 bases). CDR3 size: 13 residues. V lost 8 bases and J 0 bases, leaving 12 bases between the germline ends. Per the germline V gene, CDR1 is SGDLS and CDR2 is YYNGEE.